This T cell receptor beta chain came from a study of CD8 T cells in Susac syndrome. General study findings and limits: TCR sequencing and HLA analysis covered a relatively small number of individuals.

Sequencing of TCR beta was carried out in blood CD8+ and CD4+ T cells. Treatment-naive patients with stable or active relapsing-remitting disease served as multiple sclerosis controls. With random hexamers, reverse transcription was performed on about 0.5 to 1 ug of RNA. TCR beta CDR3 was amplified by immunoSEQ covering 54 Vbeta and 13 Jbeta. TCRdb called the immunoSEQ multiplex PCR reads again in MiXCR, with one record for every CDR3 protein. The sample has 250,000 to 300,000 distinct CDR3 sequences, 70% to 90% seen once. For this clonotype: The antigen remains unidentified.

This clonotype was obtained from a human donor with multiple sclerosis. Sample: CD8+ T cells from PBMCs.

The CDR3 DNA follows: TGTGCCTGGAGTTCTCCGGGGGCCATAAATCAGCCCCAGCATTTT. Translating it yields CAWSSPGAINQPQHF. This chain connects TRBV30 to TRBJ1-5; weak D call: TRBD1 (6 bases). The ends were cut back, 2 bases at V and 4 bases at J, with 15 bases in the middle. This CDR3 is 15 amino acids long. Germline lookup yields CDR1 GTSNPN and CDR2 SVGIG (reference sequence). The full variable domain, its missing parts supplied by reference TRBV30 and TRBJ1-5, is SQTIHQWPATLVQPVGSPLSLECTVEGTSNPNLYWYRQAAGRGLQLLFYSVGIGQISSEVPQNLSASRPQDRQFILSSKKLLLSDSGFYLCAWSSPGAINQPQHFGDGTRLSIL.